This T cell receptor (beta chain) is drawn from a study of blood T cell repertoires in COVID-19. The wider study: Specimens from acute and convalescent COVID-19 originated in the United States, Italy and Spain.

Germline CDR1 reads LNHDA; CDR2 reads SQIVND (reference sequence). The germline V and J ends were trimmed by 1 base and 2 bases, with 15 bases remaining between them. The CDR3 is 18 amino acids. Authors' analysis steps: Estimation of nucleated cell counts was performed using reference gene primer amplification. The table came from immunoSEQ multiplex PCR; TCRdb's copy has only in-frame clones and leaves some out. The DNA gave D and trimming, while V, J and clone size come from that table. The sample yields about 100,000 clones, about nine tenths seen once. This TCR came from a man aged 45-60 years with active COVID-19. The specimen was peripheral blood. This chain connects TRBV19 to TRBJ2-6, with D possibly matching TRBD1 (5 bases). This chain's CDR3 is CASSIAFRASPGANVLTF. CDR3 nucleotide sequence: TGTGCCAGTAGTATAGCATTCAGGGCCTCCCCTGGGGCCAACGTCCTGACTTTC.